One and the same sample provided the 17 T cell receptor beta chains below, sequenced in a study of memory CD4+ T cells and cytomegalovirus serostatus. Single viable CD3+CD4+CD8-CD45RO+ cells were sorted as the memory CD4+ T cells. Assay used: immunoSEQ multiplex PCR; TCRdb lists only in-frame clones, some missing. The table includes nearly 50,000 clones, 78% detected once. Sequencing was done on a sample of memory CD4+ T cells from blood. All receptors derive from an adult in good health and CMV-seronegative.

V and J are TRBV6-5 and TRBJ2-7; the match to TRBD2 covers 8 bases. The CDR3 is made up of 16 amino acids. V lost 0 bases and J lost 4; bases outside the gene matches: 8. Germline V gives CDR1 MNHEY, CDR2 SVGAGI. CDR3 coding DNA: TGTGCCAGCAGTTACTCGCGGGGGGCGATTCCTTACGAGCAGTACTTC. It specifies CASSYSRGAIPYEQYF.

The chain uses TRBV5-1 and TRBJ1-1; D is possibly TRBD1 (5 bases). Looked up from germline, CDR1 is SGHRS and CDR2 is YFSETQ. Trimming took off 0 bases at V and 2 bases at J, with 8 bases between the two ends. The CDR3 loop spans 14 amino acids. The CDR3 bases are TGCGCCAGCAGCTTGGCCAGGGCTAACACTGAAGCTTTCTTT. This sequence encodes CASSLARANTEAFF.

Comment on this clone: Germline and junction disagree at one end, which may indicate a read error. The chain is built from TRBV28 and TRBJ1-3; D may be TRBD1 (6 bases). The CDR3 spans 16 residues. The germline V gene encodes CDR1 MDHEN and CDR2 SYDVKM. The CDR3 DNA is TGTGCCAGCAGGGAATACAGGGTCGCCTCTGGAAACTCCATATATTTT. This encodes CASREYRVASGNSIYF. Complete variable domain (other parts from reference TRBV28 and TRBJ1-3): DVKVTQSSRYLVKRTGEKVFLECVQDMDHENMFWYRQDPGLGLRLIYFSYDVKMKEKGDIPEGYSVSREKKERFSLILESASTNQTSMYLCASREYRVASGNSIYFGEGSWLTVV.

Turning to this clone: Its ends do not fully match the called genes, so a read error is possible. V usage is TRBV18 and J usage is TRBJ2-3; D might be TRBD2 (6 bases). Germline V gives CDR1 KGHSH, CDR2 LQKENI. This CDR3 spans 15 amino acids. CDR3 sequence (DNA): TGTGCCGGCTCACCGGTAGTAGCGGCAACAGATACGCAGTATTTT. Protein product: CAGSPVVAATDTQYF.

This clone has just a few counts. This chain uses TRBV7-9 with TRBJ1-2, with D possibly being TRBD1 (5 bases). Trimming left V 5 bases short and J 8 bases short, with 15 bases between. The CDR3 spans 13 residues. Germline V gives CDR1 SEHNR, CDR2 FQNEAQ (reference sequence). CDR3 bases: TGTGCCAGCAGCGTCCAGGGATTCGGGGGCTACACCTTC. This sequence encodes CASSVQGFGGYTF.

The chain joins TRBV14 to TRBJ2-5, with a weak D call TRBD1 (5 bases). V was trimmed by 6 bases and J by 4 bases, leaving 12 bases between them. Germline CDR1 and CDR2: SGHDN and FVKESK. CDR3 length: 13 residues. Here the CDR3 reads CASSYRIRETQYF. As DNA, the CDR3 is TGTGCCAGCAGTTACAGGATCAGAGAGACCCAGTACTTC.

This clone was counted a few times. This sequence joins TRBV10-3 and TRBJ2-7; D unclear. CDR3 length: 14 amino acids. CDR1 ENHRY and CDR2 SYGVKD come from the germline V gene. V was pared by 3 bases and J by 2 bases, with 11 bases between. This CDR3 is CAISDPGFTYEQYF. DNA of the CDR3: TGTGCCATCAGTGATCCAGGATTTACCTACGAGCAGTACTTC.

The chain has TRBV15 and TRBJ1-3; no firm D call. The germline V gene encodes CDR1 LNHNV and CDR2 YYDKDF (reference sequence). The CDR3 has 12 residues. V was pared by 4 bases and J by 1 base, with 2 bases between. The CDR3 DNA sequence: TGTGCCACCAGCATGTCTGGAAACACCATATATTTT. This sequence encodes CATSMSGNTIYF.

This chain uses TRBV4-1 with TRBJ1-2; D is ambiguous. Germline-derived CDR1 and CDR2 are MGHRA and YSYEKL. The CDR3 is 13 residues long. Trimming pared 0 bases from V and 4 bases from J, leaving 6 bases between. The CDR3 protein is CASSQDLGYGYTF. CDR3 bases: TGCGCCAGCAGCCAAGATCTGGGCTATGGCTACACCTTC.

The J gene is TRBJ2-1, the V gene TRBV5-1; tentatively, D is TRBD1 (6 bases). V was cut by 4 bases and J by 6 bases, with 14 bases left in between. The CDR3 loop spans 14 amino acids. Germline CDR1 SGHRS, CDR2 YFSETQ. CDR3 sequence reads: CASSEQGSGNEQFF. CDR3 DNA sequence: TGCGCCAGCAGCGAACAGGGTTCCGGCAATGAGCAGTTCTTC.

The chain recombines TRBV5-6 with TRBJ2-1; D possibly corresponds to TRBD1 (6 bases). Germline V gene lookup returns CDR1 SGHDT and CDR2 YYEEEE. CDR3 length equals 14 residues. With 2 bases removed from V and 11 bases from J, the gap between germline ends came to 17 bases. The CDR3 DNA reads TGTGCCAGCAGCTTCAGGACACCTTGGGGGCAGCAGTTCTTC. Translated: CASSFRTPWGQQFF. The full variable domain, in which reference TRBV5-6 and TRBJ2-1 provide the parts outside the CDR3, is DAGVTQSPTHLIKTRGQQVTLRCSPKSGHDTVSWYQQALGQGPQFIFQYYEEEERQRGNFPDRFSGHQFPNYSSELNVNALLLGDSALYLCASSFRTPWGQQFFGPGTRLTVL.

To note about this clone: The same CDR3 arises from other DNA sequences in this sample as well. This chain joins TRBV18 and TRBJ1-1; weak D call: TRBD1 (5 bases). Per germline, CDR1 KGHSH and CDR2 LQKENI. Trimming stripped 3 bases from V and 3 bases from J, with 8 bases between. The CDR3 extends over 13 amino acids. The CDR3 sequence is CASSPGQDTEAFF. The CDR3 bases are TGTGCCAGCTCACCGGGGCAGGACACTGAAGCTTTCTTT.

CDR3 protein: CASSETDGRNYGYTF. CDR3 nucleotides: TGTGCCAGCAGTGAAACGGACGGGAGGAACTATGGCTACACCTTC. The chain couples TRBV6-1 to TRBJ1-2; D unresolved. The CDR3 is 15 residues long. Trimming removed 2 bases at V and 2 bases at J, with 12 bases between. Germline V lookup: CDR1 MNHNS, CDR2 SASEGT.

V and J are TRBV6-4 and TRBJ1-1, with a weak D call TRBD1 (5 bases). The germline V gene has CDR1 MRHNA and CDR2 SNTAGT. The V end was cut by 4 bases, the J end by 1 base, with 13 bases between. The CDR3 sequence is 15 residues long. The CDR3 sequence: CASSAGGGGNTEAFF. CDR3 nucleotides: TGTGCCAGCAGTGCCGGGGGTGGAGGGAACACTGAAGCTTTCTTT.

This clone was counted a few times. The CDR3 nucleotides read TGCGCCAGCAGGGGGGGACTAGCGGGAGGCACAGATACGCAGTATTTT. Its translation is CASRGGLAGGTDTQYF. This chain joins TRBV4-1 and TRBJ2-3, with 14 nucleotides matching TRBD2. This CDR3 has 16 residues. From germline, CDR1 is MGHRA and CDR2 YSYEKL. After removal of 6 bases from V and 1 base from J, the junction contained 3 bases not matched to a gene.

The chain employs TRBV6-1 and TRBJ1-2; 7 bases map to TRBD1. The CDR3 consists of 15 residues. Germline loops: CDR1 MNHNS, CDR2 SASEGT. Trimming at V came to 7 bases and at J to 4 bases, leaving 12 bases not matched to a gene. CDR3 sequence (DNA): TGTGCCAGCACGGGGACCGCAGGGGGGGCCTATGGCTACACCTTC. Translating it yields CASTGTAGGAYGYTF.

This chain links TRBV5-4 with TRBJ2-3, with 9 bases lining up with TRBD1. Germline CDR1 and CDR2: SGHNT and YYREEE (reference sequence). The ends lost 5 bases at V and 6 bases at J; junction bases unmatched: 7. The CDR3 contains 14 residues. CDR3 coding DNA: TGTGCCAGCAGTCCCGGACAGGGGAAGGATACGCAGTATTTT. This sequence encodes CASSPGQGKDTQYF. Full variable domain (rest looked up from reference TRBV5-4 and TRBJ2-3): ETGVTQSPTHLIKTRGQQVTLRCSSQSGHNTVSWYQQALGQGPQFIFQYYREEENGRGNFPPRFSGLQFPNYSSELNVNALELDDSALYLCASSPGQGKDTQYFGPGTRLTVL.